What follows are 3 T cell receptor beta chains derived from one specimen sequenced in a study of blood T cell repertoires in COVID-19. Assay used: immunoSEQ multiplex PCR; TCRdb lists only in-frame clones, some missing. The sample records 25,000 to 30,000 clones, approximately 90% being singletons. Specimen: peripheral blood. These receptors all stem from a human donor in a cohort sampled during active COVID-19.

This clone was picked up a small number of times. V gene TRBV19 combines with J gene TRBJ1-1; TRBD1 matches 7 bases. V was clipped by 5 bases and J by 7 bases; unmatched bases: 10. Germline V gene sequence: CDR1 LNHDA, CDR2 SQIVND (reference sequence). The CDR3 extends over 14 amino acids. The CDR3 is CASSGYTGAGEAFF. The DNA of the CDR3 is TGTGCCAGTAGTGGATACACAGGGGCTGGTGAAGCTTTCTTT.

The CDR3 DNA is TGTGCCAGCAGTAAGGGACTGGCCTACGAGCAGTACTTC. This sequence encodes CASSKGLAYEQYF. The rearrangement uses TRBV6-2 or TRBV6-3 and TRBJ2-7; D is perhaps TRBD2 (6 bases). V was pared by 5 bases and J by 2 bases, with 10 bases between. The CDR3 runs to 13 residues. Germline V lookup: CDR1 MNHEY, CDR2 SVGEGT.

The V call is TRBV7-2, the J call TRBJ1-6; 9 positions match TRBD1. CDR1 SGHTA and CDR2 FQGNSA come from the germline V gene. The CDR3 has 17 residues. V shed 0 bases, J shed 10 bases, and the junction held 10 bases outside the gene matches. The CDR3 region has the DNA TGTGCCAGCAGCTTAGCGATGCCCGGACAGGGGAAATCACCCCTCCACTTT. Protein sequence: CASSLAMPGQGKSPLHF.